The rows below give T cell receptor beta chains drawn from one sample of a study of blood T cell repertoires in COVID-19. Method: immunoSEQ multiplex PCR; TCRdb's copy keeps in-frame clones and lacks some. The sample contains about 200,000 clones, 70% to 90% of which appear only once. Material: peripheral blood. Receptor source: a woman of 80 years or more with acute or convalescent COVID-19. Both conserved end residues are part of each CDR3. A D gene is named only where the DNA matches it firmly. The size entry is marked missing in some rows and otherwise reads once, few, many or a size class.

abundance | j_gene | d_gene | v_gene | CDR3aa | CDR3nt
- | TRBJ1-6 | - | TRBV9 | CASSVDWGPSYNSPLHF | TGTGCCAGCAGCGTAGACTGGGGGCCCTCCTATAATTCACCCCTCCACTTT
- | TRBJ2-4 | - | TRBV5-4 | CASSLEGREGDIQYF | TGTGCCAGCAGCTTGGAGGGCAGGGAGGGGGACATTCAGTACTTC
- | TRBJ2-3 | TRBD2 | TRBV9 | CASSAPSGISTDTQYF | TGTGCCAGCAGCGCCCCAAGCGGGATAAGCACAGATACGCAGTATTTT
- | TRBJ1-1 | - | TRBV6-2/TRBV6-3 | CASSYSNRNTEAFF | TGTGCCAGCAGTTACTCGAATAGGAACACTGAAGCTTTCTTT
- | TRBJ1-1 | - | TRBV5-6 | CASSLGQRGEAFF | TGTGCCAGCAGCTTAGGTCAACGAGGTGAAGCTTTCTTT
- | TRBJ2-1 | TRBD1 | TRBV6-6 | CASSYSRQGSNNEQFF | TGTGCCAGCAGTTATTCCAGACAGGGGAGCAACAATGAGCAGTTCTTC
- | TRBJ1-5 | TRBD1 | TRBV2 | CASSFDRGEQPQHF | TGTGCCAGCAGTTTTGACAGGGGAGAGCAGCCCCAGCATTTT
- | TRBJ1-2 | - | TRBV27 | CASSHSGQILRANYGYTF | TGTGCCAGCAGCCACTCCGGACAGATCCTACGAGCTAACTATGGCTACACCTTC
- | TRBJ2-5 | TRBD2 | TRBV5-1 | CASSLGPGGGSSGQETQYF | TGCGCCAGCAGCTTGGGCCCCGGTGGTGGGTCTAGCGGCCAAGAGACCCAGTACTTC
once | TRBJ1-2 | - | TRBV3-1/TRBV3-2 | CASSQVSNYGYTF | TGTGCCAGCAGCCAAGTCAGTAACTATGGCTACACCTTC
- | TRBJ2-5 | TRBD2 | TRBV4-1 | CASSQMTSGEETQYF | TGCGCCAGCAGCCAGATGACTAGCGGAGAAGAGACCCAGTACTTC
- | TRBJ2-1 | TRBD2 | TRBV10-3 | CATVPSLAGFLLSEQFF | TGTGCCACCGTCCCCTCCCTAGCGGGATTTTTGTTAAGTGAGCAGTTCTTC
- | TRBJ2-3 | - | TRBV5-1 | CASSLDLSSTDTQYF | TGCGCCAGCAGCTTGGATCTCAGTAGCACAGATACGCAGTATTTT
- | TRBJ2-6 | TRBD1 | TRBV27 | CASSSRAGQGWSGANVLTF | TGTGCCAGCAGTTCGAGGGCCGGACAGGGTTGGTCTGGGGCCAACGTCCTGACTTTC
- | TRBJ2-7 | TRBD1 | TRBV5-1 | CASSSRTGDYEQYF | TGCGCCAGCAGCTCGCGGACAGGAGACTACGAGCAGTACTTC
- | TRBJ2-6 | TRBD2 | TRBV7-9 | CASSSGRAFSGANVLTF | TGTGCCAGCAGTAGCGGGAGGGCATTCTCTGGGGCCAACGTCCTGACTTTC